This entry describes one T cell receptor beta chain. The V gene end was trimmed by 0 bases and the J gene end by 7 bases; junction bases not matched to a gene: 8. This CDR3 contains 16 residues. CDR1 is SGDLS and CDR2 is YYNGEE in the germline V gene. Libraries were prepared by immunoSEQ multiplex PCR; TCRdb keeps only in-frame clonotypes and omits some of them. The sample yields some 370,000 clones, 90% seen once. The sample is drawn from a study of blood T cell repertoires in COVID-19. Study overall: Sites across the United States, Italy and Spain contributed samples from acute and convalescent COVID-19. In each case, the material was cDNA or gDNA derived from T cells, B-cell-depleted T cells, or PBMCs.

The chain uses TRBV9 and TRBJ2-1; TRBD2 matches 9 bases. The sequence came from a young man with active or convalescent COVID-19. Sequencing was carried out using peripheral blood. The CDR3 protein is CASSVEGLAIWNEQFF. DNA of the CDR3: TGTGCCAGCAGCGTAGAGGGACTAGCAATTTGGAATGAGCAGTTCTTC. Full variable domain (missing parts from reference TRBV9 and TRBJ2-1): DSGVTQTPKHLITATGQRVTLRCSPRSGDLSVYWYQQSLDQGLQFLIQYYNGEERAKGNILERFSAQQFPDLHSELNLSSLELGDSALYFCASSVEGLAIWNEQFFGPGTRLTVL.